One sample yielded the 19 T cell receptor beta chains listed below, sequenced in a study of blood T cell repertoires in COVID-19. TCRdb keeps only in-frame clones here, not all; method: immunoSEQ multiplex PCR. The top ten clones hold 2% to 2.5% of a sample with approximately 25,000 clones, 70% to 90% of them seen once. The sequenced sample consisted of peripheral blood. Receptors were obtained from a woman aged 70-85 years with COVID-19, enrolled during active disease.

The rearrangement joins TRBV19 to TRBJ1-6; no clear D gene. Between the trimmed V and J ends, which lost 8 bases and 2 bases, there was a span of 7 bases. This CDR3 is 13 amino acids long. Germline V CDR1 and CDR2: LNHDA, SQIVND (reference sequence). The CDR3 DNA reads TGTGCCAGTGCAGACACCTATAATTCACCCCTCCACTTT. This translates into CASADTYNSPLHF.

V is TRBV4-1 and J is TRBJ2-7, with a weak D call TRBD1 (5 bases). This CDR3 spans 13 amino acids. V dropped 4 bases and J dropped 3 bases, with 10 bases sitting between them. Looked up from germline, CDR1 is MGHRA and CDR2 is YSYEKL. The CDR3 bases are TGCGCCAGCAGCCGCGCAGGGAACTACGAGCAGTACTTC. Protein: CASSRAGNYEQYF.

The chain is built from TRBV6-2 or TRBV6-3 and TRBJ1-2; D is unresolved. The V end was cut by 0 bases, the J end by 9 bases, with 14 bases between. There are 14 residues in the CDR3. Per the germline V gene, CDR1 is MNHEY and CDR2 is SVGEGT. CDR3 nucleotide sequence: TGTGCCAGCAGTTACTCGGGCGGAGCGGTTAGCTACACCTTC. Protein product: CASSYSGGAVSYTF.

The chain links TRBV28 to TRBJ1-4; 9 positions match TRBD1. The CDR3 loop spans 15 amino acids. Germline-derived CDR1 and CDR2 are MDHEN and SYDVKM. Trimming at V came to 3 bases and at J to 7 bases, leaving 6 bases not matched to a gene. The CDR3 DNA is TGTGCCAGCAGTTTGGGGGGACAGGGTCCTGAAAAACTGTTTTTT. As protein: CASSLGGQGPEKLFF.

On this clone: Germline is not matched at one junction end, which may reflect a read error. The chain has TRBV6-5 and TRBJ1-2; possible D gene TRBD1, 6 bases. Germline V gene data show CDR1 as MNHEY and CDR2 as SVGAGI. This CDR3 is 14 amino acids long. CDR3 residues: CACSYSGGGQGYTF. Here the CDR3 DNA reads TGTGCCTGCAGTTACTCGGGCGGGGGGCAGGGCTACACCTTC.

This clone appeared once. J is TRBJ1-3 and V is TRBV11-2; D unclear. The CDR3 has 15 residues. V lost 1 base to trimming and J lost 2 bases, with 9 bases between them. Germline values: CDR1 SGHAT, CDR2 FQNNGV. For the CDR3, the DNA is TGTGCCAGCAGCTTAGGGGCAGGCACTGGAAACACCATATATTTT. Protein sequence: CASSLGAGTGNTIYF.

V usage is TRBV6-1 and J usage is TRBJ1-5; D is unclear. V gave up 1 base and J gave up 4 bases, with 11 bases separating them. Germline assignment: CDR1 MNHNS and CDR2 SASEGT. This CDR3 has 15 residues. The CDR3 nucleotides read TGTGCCAGCAGTGAAGTGGTGACCGGGAATCAGCCCCAGCATTTT. It specifies CASSEVVTGNQPQHF.

The rearrangement joins TRBV7-8 to TRBJ1-2, with 9 bases fitting TRBD1. The CDR3 totals 14 residues. Germline trimming cut 1 base from V and 5 bases from J; bases unmatched to any gene: 2. Germline values: CDR1 SGHVS, CDR2 FQNEAQ. For the CDR3, the DNA is TGTGCCAGCAGCTTAGGGGACAGGGCGTATGGCTACACCTTC. This gives the protein CASSLGDRAYGYTF.

The rearrangement links TRBV11-2 to TRBJ2-6; D may be TRBD2 (6 bases). Per the germline V gene, CDR1 is SGHAT and CDR2 is FQNNGV. The CDR3 is 17 amino acids. With 3 bases removed from V and 1 base from J, the gap between germline ends came to 13 bases. In DNA, the CDR3 is TGTGCCAGCAGCTTGGGATGGGGAGGTTCTGGGGCCAACGTCCTGACTTTC. Amino acid sequence: CASSLGWGGSGANVLTF.

The chain links TRBV6-1 to TRBJ2-2; 7 nucleotides line up with TRBD1. CDR1 and CDR2 (germline): MNHNS, SASEGT. With 2 bases clipped from V and 6 bases from J, the junction kept 6 bases outside the gene matches. The CDR3 has 15 residues. The CDR3 is CASSENRGMAGELFF. The CDR3 coding sequence is TGTGCCAGCAGTGAAAACAGGGGAATGGCCGGGGAGCTGTTTTTT.

The chain joins TRBV6-5 to TRBJ1-2; D not certain. The CDR3 loop spans 14 amino acids. V lost 2 bases and J lost 2, with 9 bases in between. Germline-derived CDR1 and CDR2 are MNHEY and SVGAGI. CDR3 bases: TGTGCCAGCAGTTACGGTGGGCCCAACTATGGCTACACCTTC. This translates into CASSYGGPNYGYTF.

This chain links TRBV27 with TRBJ2-7, with a possible D match to TRBD1 (6 bases). The V and J ends lost 0 bases and 0 bases respectively, with 12 bases between them. This CDR3 comprises 16 residues. Germline V gives CDR1 MNHEY, CDR2 SMNVEV (reference sequence). The chain's CDR3 is CASSLSTGPSSYEQYF. CDR3 DNA sequence: TGTGCCAGCAGTTTATCTACAGGGCCGAGCTCCTACGAGCAGTACTTC.

This chain joins TRBV7-9 and TRBJ1-1; D uncertain. The germline V and J ends were trimmed by 0 bases and 0 bases, with 11 bases remaining between them. The CDR3 is made up of 16 amino acids. The germline V gene encodes CDR1 SEHNR and CDR2 FQNEAQ (reference sequence). CDR3 sequence: CASSLAQARMNTEAFF. The CDR3, as DNA: TGTGCCAGCAGCTTAGCGCAGGCCAGGATGAACACTGAAGCTTTCTTT. The variable domain in full, completed from reference TRBV7-9 and TRBJ1-1, reads DTGVSQNPRHKITKRGQNVTFRCDPISEHNRLYWYRQTLGQGPEFLTYFQNEAQLEKSRLLSDRFSAERPKGSFSTLEIQRTEQGDSAMYLCASSLAQARMNTEAFFGQGTRLTVV.

A few counts support this clone. This sequence joins TRBV7-2 and TRBJ2-1; 12 bases are shared with TRBD1. The CDR3 is 17 amino acids. Germline V gene lookup returns CDR1 SGHTA and CDR2 FQGNSA. V dropped 1 base and J dropped 5; count of bases not matched to a gene: 6. DNA of the CDR3: TGTGCCAGCAGCTTAGTGGGGACAGGGGGCAGAGACAATGAGCAGTTCTTC. This translates into CASSLVGTGGRDNEQFF.

V usage is TRBV7-2 and J usage is TRBJ2-2, with 8 nucleotides matching TRBD2. The trim removed 4 bases at V and 3 bases at J, leaving 7 bases unmatched. The CDR3 sequence is 16 residues long. CDR1 is SGHTA, CDR2 FQGNSA, per germline. This chain's CDR3 is CASSSGLAGDTGELFF. The CDR3 DNA reads as TGTGCCAGCAGCTCCGGACTAGCCGGGGACACCGGGGAGCTGTTTTTT.

This clone appeared once. The V call is TRBV18, the J call TRBJ1-1; D gene uncertain. CDR3 length: 13 amino acids. Trimming removed 3 bases from V and 0 bases from J, with 5 bases in between. The germline V gene has CDR1 KGHSH and CDR2 LQKENI. CDR3 sequence reads: CASSPEMNTEAFF. For the CDR3, the DNA is TGTGCCAGCTCACCTGAGATGAACACTGAAGCTTTCTTT.

This rearrangement joins TRBV5-1 to TRBJ1-1, with 7 bases fitting TRBD1. The CDR3 spans 14 residues. The V gene's germline CDR1 is SGHRS and CDR2 YFSETQ. V dropped 8 bases and J dropped 1; count of bases not matched to a gene: 8. The CDR3 here is CASYSTGSNTEAFF. The CDR3 region has the DNA TGCGCCAGTTATTCGACAGGGTCGAACACTGAAGCTTTCTTT.

The chain joins TRBV12-3 or TRBV12-4 to TRBJ1-3; D ambiguous. V shed 7 bases and J shed 1 base, with 8 bases lying between them. This CDR3 spans 13 amino acids. This CDR3 is CASNPRSGNTIYF. The CDR3 coding sequence is TGTGCCAGCAACCCTAGGTCTGGAAACACCATATATTTT.

The rearrangement joins TRBV5-5 to TRBJ1-2, with 7 positions matching TRBD1. The CDR3 has 14 residues. Trimming cost V 3 bases and J 2 bases; bases outside gene matches: 4. Germline CDR1 SGHKS, CDR2 YYEKEE (reference sequence). The CDR3 region is CASSSLQGNYGYTF. The CDR3 nucleotides are TGTGCCAGCAGCTCGTTACAGGGGAACTATGGCTACACCTTC.